The 2 T cell receptor beta chains reported below all come from one sample, sequenced in a study of T cells in localized non-small cell lung cancer (dated by TCRdb to 2020 to 2022). Library construction relied on the immunoSEQ multiplex PCR assay. Here the immuneACCESS table is served through TCRdb, limited to in-frame sequences with V and J called. Missing clones are a known gap in these copies; in checked studies unresolved V genes cover under half, and the rest lacks a known reason. The sample table records tens of thousands of clones; around three quarters of these occur just once. The top ten hold roughly 21% of the sample. This material consisted of PBMCs, taken before any cancer treatment. All receptors derive from a man between 40 and 75 years old with stage II squamous cell lung carcinoma.

The rearrangement uses TRBV6-6 and TRBJ2-5; 10 bases map to TRBD2. After removal of 8 bases from V and 5 bases from J, the junction contained 11 bases not matched to a gene. CDR3 size: 15 residues. The germline gives CDR1 MNHNY, CDR2 SVGAGI (reference sequence). Written as DNA, the CDR3 is TGTGCCAGCTTATCTAGCGGGGGAGGCGGGGAGACCCAGTACTTC. Protein product: CASLSSGGGGETQYF.

The chain is built from TRBV2 and TRBJ2-4, with unresolved D. The CDR3 contains 16 residues. The germline CDR1 and CDR2 sequences are SNHLY and FYNNEI. With 4 bases removed from V and 7 bases from J, the gap between germline ends came to 20 bases. In nucleotides, the CDR3 is TGTGCCAGCAGTGCAACCCTCCGAGAATATGGCAACATTCAGTACTTC. Translated, it gives CASSATLREYGNIQYF.